This entry features one TCR beta chain sequence. Its antigen remains undetermined. No much larger clonotype is one base removed from it; base qualities were not supplied. Explained via the paper, the time point label denotes: recipient (host-origin) PBMCs collected before allo-HCT. The sample originates from a study of tissue T cells after allogeneic stem cell transplantation (dated by TCRdb to the early 2020s). For the wider study: Over a roughly three-year period, more than five adult allo-HCT recipients with steroid-refractory GVHD were prospectively enrolled in a research-autopsy study. Grafts from donors were received by all GVHD patients, with a handful of grafts being unmodified and three being CD34-selected to deplete T cells. All GVHD patients had gastrointestinal GVHD and received several lines of GVHD-directed therapy; about five also had skin involvement. For viably preserved blood and marrow, CD3+ T cells were flow-sorted when cell numbers allowed, whereas DNA was extracted directly from smaller samples. Using research autopsies of patients with and without GVHD, plus mouse models of GVHD, the study profiled TCR beta repertoires across many tissues. The human part of the study was a prospective observational study with no blinding and no randomization. What the research found in general, with its limitations: The patient cohort was small and clinically heterogeneous, and sampling depth was acknowledged as a limitation. Blood and spleen T cells captured only a limited portion of the TCR repertoire detected in tissues, in both patients and mice. The study did not establish which tissue TCRs were alloreactive or antigen-specific, and some clones may have been host cells that persisted. Only a few T cell clones appeared in more than one patient, yet motif-based clustering showed tissue-specific repertoire signatures that were shared between patients. Within patients, how anatomically similar tissues were was a major factor shaping TCR repertoire composition, regardless of disease or transplant status.

The germline V gene (reference sequence) gives CDR1 as DFQATT and CDR2 as SNEGSKA. V and J are truncated by 3 bases and 9 bases respectively, leaving an intervening sequence of 14 bases. Including the terminal cysteine and phenylalanine, the CDR3 comprises 13 residues. Kept here is only the CDR3 DNA, which spans 39 bases and is read in frame from base 1. To prepare the library, the immunoSEQ multiplex PCR assay was applied. TCRbeta CDR3 sequencing was done by Adaptive Biotechnologies at survey depth, reporting CDR3 sequences, V/J genes, productive frequency and template counts. TCR beta CDR3 regions were amplified from genomic DNA rather than RNA. The study's own analysis went as follows. Jensen-Shannon divergence served to quantify pairwise repertoire overlap between tissues, with 0 meaning identical and 1 meaning complete divergence. Tissues were clustered by single-linkage agglomerative hierarchical clustering of pairwise JSD values and displayed as dendrograms. GLIPH2 was run on all patient samples with simulation_depth 1000, kmer_min_depth 3, cdr3_length_cutoff 8, keeping groups with more than two unique CDR3s. In a standardized tissue-overlap score, Jaccard GLIPH-group overlap across patients was extrapolated to a standard repertoire size of 1000 clones. Linear mixed-effect models, with tissue as a fixed effect and individual as a random effect, were used to test how diversity related to clinical or experimental variables. This immuneACCESS table, as held by TCRdb, lists in-frame sequences with V and J called but not all clones. Of the missing ones, under half trace to an unresolved V gene in checked studies; the others have no known cause. Clone size and the V and J calls come from that table; the DNA yielded D and trimming. The sample data list 25,000 or so clones, and 75% to 95% of these were observed just once. The ten most abundant clones make up about 2% of the sample.

The receptor comes from a male donor aged 60 or over who later had graft-versus-host disease after an allogeneic stem cell transplant. The specimen comprised blood, sampled before transplantation. The rearrangement joined TRBV20-1 to TRBJ2-2, with no confidently assigned D gene. The CDR3 is CSASGINKWELFF. The bases read TGCAGTGCTAGTGGGATTAATAAATGGGAGCTGTTTTTT.